One and the same sample provided the 16 T cell receptor beta chains below, sequenced in a study of blood T cell repertoires in COVID-19. Profiled with immunoSEQ multiplex PCR; TCRdb holds only in-frame clones, not every one. The profile covers fewer than 350,000 clones, with around 91% appearing a single time and around a tenth taken by the ten largest. The sample consisted of PBMCs or T cells enriched from blood (not recorded which). Receptors were obtained from a woman between 35 and 50 years old who had recovered from COVID-19.

The CDR3: CASSKQQDSGNTIYF. CDR3 DNA: TGTGCCAGCAGTAAGCAACAGGACTCTGGAAACACCATATATTTT. The chain has TRBV6-1 and TRBJ1-3; a weak D match, TRBD1 (5 bases). This CDR3 is built from 15 residues. V was clipped by 5 bases and J by 0 bases, with 11 bases between them. Germline V gene sequence: CDR1 MNHNS, CDR2 SASEGT.

The chain combines TRBV4-1 with TRBJ1-2; 8 bases agree with TRBD1. CDR1 and CDR2 (germline): MGHRA, YSYEKL. The CDR3 consists of 14 residues. V shed 1 base and J 3 bases; nucleotides not matched to a gene: 1. The CDR3 DNA sequence: TGCGCCAGCAGCCAAGCACAGGGGGACTATGGCTACACCTTC. Translation: CASSQAQGDYGYTF.

The chain couples TRBV2 to TRBJ1-1; 9 bases agree with TRBD1. CDR3 length: 15 amino acids. Looked up from germline, CDR1 is SNHLY and CDR2 is FYNNEI. With 6 bases clipped from V and 6 bases from J, the junction kept 11 bases outside the gene matches. The CDR3 region has the DNA TGTGCCAGCAGGGAGTACAGGGGGCAGGTCGCTGAAGCTTTCTTT. Encoded protein: CASREYRGQVAEAFF.

The chain is built from TRBV27 and TRBJ1-2; 8 positions match TRBD1. The CDR3 spans 14 residues. With V trimmed by 2 bases and J by 6 bases, 5 bases remained unmatched. CDR1 MNHEY and CDR2 SMNVEV come from the germline V gene (reference sequence). The CDR3 bases are TGTGCCAGCAGTTTAACCGGACAGGGTAATGGCTACACCTTC. This gives the protein CASSLTGQGNGYTF.

This clone was recorded once. The gene calls are TRBV5-1 and TRBJ2-2; the D gene is possibly TRBD1 (6 bases). Germline V gives CDR1 SGHRS, CDR2 YFSETQ. The V end was cut by 0 bases, the J end by 2 bases, with 11 bases between. The CDR3 runs to 16 residues. The CDR3 loop is CASSLGQGQNTGELFF. CDR3 nucleotide sequence: TGCGCCAGCAGCTTGGGGCAGGGGCAAAACACCGGGGAGCTGTTTTTT.

V and J are TRBV7-3 and TRBJ2-3, with 7 bases lining up with TRBD1. V shed 5 bases and J 6 bases; nucleotides not matched to a gene: 11. CDR3 length: 15 residues. Germline V gives CDR1 SGHTA, CDR2 FQGTGA. CDR3 coding DNA: TGTGCCAGCAGCCCCAGGGACAGACAGGGTGATACGCAGTATTTT. Protein sequence: CASSPRDRQGDTQYF.

The chain couples TRBV30 to TRBJ2-7; 8 bases are shared with TRBD2. The germline CDR1 and CDR2 sequences are GTSNPN and SVGIG (reference sequence). There are 16 residues in the CDR3. The ends lost 3 bases at V and 3 bases at J; junction bases unmatched: 13. The CDR3 region is CAWSEGLGPLYYEQYF. The CDR3 coding sequence is TGTGCCTGGAGCGAGGGACTAGGGCCCCTATACTACGAGCAGTACTTC.

Notes on this clone: This sample also contains other DNA sequences that code for the same CDR3. The J gene is TRBJ2-2, the V gene TRBV9; 11 nucleotides align to TRBD2. This CDR3 has 16 residues. Trimming took 5 bases from V and 0 from J; bases not matched to a gene: 3. Germline V gives CDR1 SGDLS, CDR2 YYNGEE. The CDR3 sequence: CASSPSGGSNTGELFF. The CDR3 DNA reads as TGTGCCAGCAGTCCTAGCGGGGGGTCGAACACCGGGGAGCTGTTTTTT. Full variable domain (missing parts from reference TRBV9 and TRBJ2-2): DSGVTQTPKHLITATGQRVTLRCSPRSGDLSVYWYQQSLDQGLQFLIQYYNGEERAKGNILERFSAQQFPDLHSELNLSSLELGDSALYFCASSPSGGSNTGELFFGEGSRLTVL.

A few counts support this clone. The CDR3 DNA sequence: TGCGCCAGCAGCCGGACAGGGGAGGGCAACGCAGATACGCAGTATTTT. It yields the protein CASSRTGEGNADTQYF. This rearrangement joins TRBV5-1 to TRBJ2-3; 9 nucleotides match TRBD1. From germline, CDR1 is SGHRS and CDR2 YFSETQ. The V gene end was trimmed by 4 bases and the J gene end by 4 bases; junction bases not matched to a gene: 10. This CDR3 is built from 16 residues.

The rearrangement uses TRBV19 and TRBJ1-2; D is unclear. Germline lookup yields CDR1 LNHDA and CDR2 SQIVND (reference sequence). The CDR3 spans 12 residues. V gave up 5 bases and J gave up 8 bases, with 12 bases separating them. The CDR3 protein is CASSPRSVGYTF. The CDR3 DNA reads TGTGCCAGTAGTCCCCGTTCGGTAGGCTACACCTTC.

This clone was observed a single time. J is TRBJ1-2 and V is TRBV30; D unresolved. V gave up 0 bases and J gave up 5 bases, with 19 bases separating them. Germline V lookup: CDR1 GTSNPN, CDR2 SVGIG (reference sequence). The CDR3 covers 16 residues. CDR3: CAWSVGGVTLGYGYTF. CDR3 DNA: TGTGCCTGGAGTGTCGGCGGTGTAACTCTTGGTTATGGCTACACCTTC.

V is TRBV2 and J is TRBJ1-1; the D gene is possibly TRBD1 (6 bases). Germline V gene data show CDR1 as SNHLY and CDR2 as FYNNEI. Trimming took off 5 bases at V and 1 base at J, with 8 bases between the two ends. The CDR3 consists of 13 residues. CDR3: CASSSRGNTEAFF. Here the CDR3 DNA reads TGTGCCAGCAGTAGCAGGGGGAACACTGAAGCTTTCTTT.

V gene TRBV7-2 combines with J gene TRBJ2-3; TRBD1 is a possible D gene (6 bases). Trimming cost V 5 bases and J 2 bases, with 14 bases left between them. The V gene's germline CDR1 is SGHTA and CDR2 FQGNSA. The CDR3 is made up of 15 amino acids. CDR3 in amino acids: CASSLLSGVTDTQYF. DNA for the CDR3: TGTGCCAGCAGCCTCTTGTCAGGGGTCACAGATACGCAGTATTTT.

The gene calls are TRBV28 and TRBJ1-5, with D tentatively TRBD1 (6 bases). This CDR3 is built from 14 residues. Trimming took off 6 bases at V and 4 bases at J, with 13 bases between the two ends. Germline V lookup: CDR1 MDHEN, CDR2 SYDVKM. Written as DNA, the CDR3 is TGTGCCAGCAGAGGGGGGGCGGGGAATCAGCCCCAGCATTTT. Protein product: CASRGGAGNQPQHF.

The chain has TRBV7-9 and TRBJ1-6; D gene uncertain. This CDR3 has 14 residues. In germline, CDR1 is SEHNR, CDR2 FQNEAQ (reference sequence). V dropped 5 bases and J dropped 6 bases, with 11 bases sitting between them. CDR3 amino acids: CASSRAVTNSPLHF. CDR3 nucleotide sequence: TGTGCCAGCAGCCGTGCGGTCACTAATTCACCCCTCCACTTT.

In DNA form, the CDR3 reads TGTGCCAGCAGCCAAGAGTTGGACAGGGGGCCCGCGGATACGCAGTATTTT. It translates to CASSQELDRGPADTQYF. This chain joins TRBV3-1 (or the pseudogene TRBV3-2) and TRBJ2-3, with 11 bases aligning to TRBD1. V lost 0 bases, J lost 6 bases, and 8 bases stayed unmatched. Germline CDR1 reads LGHDT; CDR2 reads YNNKEL (reference sequence). CDR3 length: 17 amino acids.